The 24 T cell receptor beta chains below were found in one sample sequenced in a study of blood T cell repertoires in COVID-19. Some clones are missing from TCRdb's copy, which holds only in-frame ones; the method was immunoSEQ multiplex PCR. Among about 69,000 clones listed, about 90% were seen once. Sequenced material: peripheral blood. The receptors here all came from a man aged 35 to 55 with COVID-19, enrolled during active disease.

The chain employs TRBV6-7 and TRBJ2-7; 9 bases are shared with TRBD2. TRBV6-7 is designated an ORF whose function remains uncertain. The CDR3 runs 15 residues. V lost 6 bases, J lost 3 bases, and 9 bases stayed unmatched. As DNA, the CDR3 is TGTGCCAGCAGCCAGGCCGGGACTAGCATCTACGAGCAGTACTTC. Its translation: CASSQAGTSIYEQYF.

The chain recombines TRBV7-9 with TRBJ2-6; D gene unclear. CDR1 is SEHNR, CDR2 FQNEAQ, per germline (reference sequence). V was clipped by 4 bases and J by 2 bases, with 18 bases between them. This CDR3 is 18 amino acids long. The CDR3 sequence: CASSSTYPVETGANVLTF. The CDR3 coding sequence is TGTGCCAGCAGCTCCACTTATCCGGTCGAGACTGGGGCCAACGTCCTGACTTTC.

The CDR3 protein is CASGNRGEQYF. The CDR3 bases are TGTGCCAGCGGAAATAGGGGCGAGCAGTACTTC. V is TRBV3-1 (or the pseudogene TRBV3-2) and J is TRBJ2-7, with D possibly matching TRBD1 (5 bases). Germline assignment: CDR1 LGHDT and CDR2 YNNKEL (reference sequence). CDR3 size: 11 residues. With 8 bases removed from V and 6 bases from J, the gap between germline ends came to 11 bases.

V gene TRBV5-1 combines with J gene TRBJ2-1; 11 nucleotides line up with TRBD1. CDR1 is SGHRS, CDR2 YFSETQ, per germline. CDR3 length equals 15 residues. J lost 3 bases, V lost 3 bases, and 2 bases had no gene match. The CDR3 loop reads CASSSGTGGYNEQFF. The CDR3 nucleotides are TGCGCCAGCAGCTCCGGGACAGGGGGCTACAATGAGCAGTTCTTC.

This clone was picked up a small number of times. The gene calls are TRBV19 and TRBJ1-5; weak D call: TRBD1 (5 bases). V was trimmed by 7 bases and J by 0 bases, leaving 13 bases between them. This CDR3 is built from 15 residues. Germline loops: CDR1 LNHDA, CDR2 SQIVND (reference sequence). Here the CDR3 DNA reads TGTGCCAGTACTGACAGAAGCCTTAGCAATCAGCCCCAGCATTTT. The encoded protein is CASTDRSLSNQPQHF.

The chain has TRBV7-8 and TRBJ2-7; 9 positions agree with TRBD1. CDR3 size: 17 residues. V lost 3 bases to trimming and J lost 2 bases; unmatched junction nucleotides: 11. Germline CDR1 reads SGHVS; CDR2 reads FQNEAQ. CDR3 loop: CASSLTGRTGATYEQYF. CDR3 coding DNA: TGTGCCAGCAGCTTGACCGGCAGGACAGGGGCCACCTACGAGCAGTACTTC.

The genes are TRBV18 and TRBJ1-5, with a possible D match to TRBD1 (5 bases). CDR1 is KGHSH, CDR2 LQKENI, per germline. CDR3 size: 13 residues. Trimming pared 4 bases from V and 3 bases from J, leaving 7 bases between. As DNA, the CDR3 is TGTGCCAGCTCACAGGGGCTCAATCAGCCCCAGCATTTT. This gives the protein CASSQGLNQPQHF. The full variable domain, completed using reference TRBV18 and TRBJ1-5, is NAGVMQNPRHLVRRRGQEARLRCSPMKGHSHVYWYRQLPEEGLKFMVYLQKENIIDESGMPKERFSAEFPKEGPSILRIQQVVRGDSAAYFCASSQGLNQPQHFGDGTRLSIL.

V gene TRBV7-2 combines with J gene TRBJ2-3; TRBD2 might be the D (7 bases). Germline V CDR1 and CDR2: SGHTA, FQGNSA. The germline V and J ends were trimmed by 5 bases and 3 bases, with 15 bases remaining between them. The CDR3 has 15 amino acids. This CDR3 is CASSPGAGATDTQYF. For the CDR3, the DNA is TGTGCCAGCAGCCCGGGGGCGGGAGCGACAGATACGCAGTATTTT.

The chain couples TRBV30 to TRBJ2-7; D gene ambiguous. V lost 1 base, J lost 1 base, and 5 bases lay in between. The length of the CDR3 is 12 residues. Germline V gene sequence: CDR1 GTSNPN, CDR2 SVGIG (reference sequence). In DNA form, the CDR3 reads TGTGCCTGGAGTGCTAGTTCCTACGAGCAGTACTTC. It encodes CAWSASSYEQYF.

The CDR3 DNA follows: TGTGCCACCAGTGATTTGCAGGTCCAAGAGACCCAGTACTTC. As protein: CATSDLQVQETQYF. V gene TRBV24-1 combines with J gene TRBJ2-5; D unclear. This CDR3 spans 14 amino acids. Trimming left V 0 bases short and J 1 base short, with 5 bases between. CDR1 is KGHDR and CDR2 is SFDVKD in the germline V gene.

This clone was seen only a few times. The chain uses TRBV18 and TRBJ2-5, with a tentative D call TRBD2 (5 bases). The V and J ends lost 3 bases and 4 bases respectively, with 9 bases between them. Germline CDR1 and CDR2: KGHSH and LQKENI. The CDR3 has 13 residues. The CDR3 spells CASSPAGGETQYF. The CDR3, as DNA: TGTGCCAGCTCACCGGCTGGAGGAGAGACCCAGTACTTC.

The chain has TRBV9 and TRBJ1-2; 10 positions agree with TRBD1. The CDR3 is made up of 13 amino acids. In germline, CDR1 is SGDLS, CDR2 YYNGEE. Trimming at V came to 3 bases and at J to 5 bases, leaving 1 base not matched to a gene. CDR3: CASSGGQGYGYTF. The CDR3 DNA reads as TGTGCCAGCAGCGGGGGACAGGGGTATGGCTACACCTTC.

The chain is built from TRBV4-1 and TRBJ2-3; D not certain. V lost 0 bases and J lost 5, with 6 bases in between. Per the germline V gene, CDR1 is MGHRA and CDR2 is YSYEKL. The CDR3 totals 13 residues. The CDR3 nucleotides read TGCGCCAGCAGCCAAGATGCGCGAGATACGCAGTATTTT. It is translated as CASSQDARDTQYF.

CDR3 in DNA: TGTGCCAGCCGCCCGGGGGGATCTAATGAAAAACTGTTTTTT. Translating it yields CASRPGGSNEKLFF. The genes are TRBV28 and TRBJ1-4; D perhaps matches TRBD1 (5 bases). The CDR3 consists of 14 residues. Germline values: CDR1 MDHEN, CDR2 SYDVKM. Trimming cost V 8 bases and J 3 bases, with 13 bases left between them. Based on the CDR3 plus reference TRBV28 and TRBJ1-4, the full variable domain is DVKVTQSSRYLVKRTGEKVFLECVQDMDHENMFWYRQDPGLGLRLIYFSYDVKMKEKGDIPEGYSVSREKKERFSLILESASTNQTSMYLCASRPGGSNEKLFFGSGTQLSVL.

The chain combines TRBV27 with TRBJ2-1; D possibly corresponds to TRBD2 (7 bases). This CDR3 comprises 15 residues. V was shortened by 5 bases and J by 9 bases, with 20 bases between the two germline ends. The germline V gene encodes CDR1 MNHEY and CDR2 SMNVEV (reference sequence). CDR3 residues: CASSTLGGGLGEQFF. CDR3 coding DNA: TGTGCCAGCAGTACGTTGGGGGGGGGCCTGGGTGAGCAGTTCTTC.

V is TRBV5-1 and J is TRBJ2-3, with D possibly matching TRBD2 (6 bases). This CDR3 is built from 14 residues. V was pared by 4 bases and J by 3 bases, with 12 bases between. Per the germline V gene, CDR1 is SGHRS and CDR2 is YFSETQ. The CDR3 spells CASSLGLETDTQYF. The CDR3 region has the DNA TGCGCCAGCAGCCTGGGACTGGAAACAGATACGCAGTATTTT.

The gene calls are TRBV19 and TRBJ2-1; D is undetermined. This CDR3 spans 13 amino acids. Germline V gene sequence: CDR1 LNHDA, CDR2 SQIVND (reference sequence). V lost 2 bases to trimming and J lost 9 bases, with 11 bases between them. Here the CDR3 reads CASSITPRSEQFF. In nucleotides, the CDR3 is TGTGCCAGTAGTATAACCCCGAGGAGTGAGCAGTTCTTC.

This chain links TRBV6-5 with TRBJ2-3; TRBD1 is a possible D gene (8 bases). The CDR3 sequence is 13 residues long. In germline, CDR1 is MNHEY, CDR2 SVGAGI. The CDR3 nucleotides read TGTCAAGCCGGACAGGGAGGGACAGATACGCAGTATTTT. Its protein is CQAGQGGTDTQYF.

V and J are TRBV2 and TRBJ2-7; a weak D match, TRBD1 (5 bases). CDR3 length: 12 amino acids. V lost 4 bases and J 9 bases, leaving 13 bases between the germline ends. Germline lookup yields CDR1 SNHLY and CDR2 FYNNEI. In nucleotides, the CDR3 is TGTGCCAGCAGTGCCCAAGGGGCCGCGCAGTACTTC. It specifies CASSAQGAAQYF.

The chain joins TRBV19 to TRBJ2-1, with D uncertain. Deletions cut 0 bases from V and 2 bases from J, with 11 bases between. In germline, CDR1 is LNHDA, CDR2 SQIVND (reference sequence). CDR3 length equals 16 residues. In nucleotides, the CDR3 is TGTGCCAGTAGTATAGAGGCAGGTTATCCCTACAATGAGCAGTTCTTC. The encoded protein is CASSIEAGYPYNEQFF. The full variable domain, with the rest looked up from reference TRBV19 and TRBJ2-1, is DGGITQSPKYLFRKEGQNVTLSCEQNLNHDAMYWYRQDPGQGLRLIYYSQIVNDFQKGDIAEGYSVSREKKESFPLTVTSAQKNPTAFYLCASSIEAGYPYNEQFFGPGTRLTVL.

The sample holds a few counts of this clone. The V gene is TRBV2, the J gene TRBJ1-5; 7 nucleotides line up with TRBD1. Germline loops: CDR1 SNHLY, CDR2 FYNNEI. The CDR3 runs 14 residues. V was clipped by 7 bases and J by 1 base; unmatched bases: 4. The CDR3 is CASTGTDSNQPQHF. The CDR3, as DNA: TGTGCCAGCACCGGGACAGACAGCAATCAGCCCCAGCATTTT.

The chain carries TRBV6-1 and TRBJ2-2, with D possibly being TRBD1 (5 bases). Trimming removed 4 bases from V and 0 bases from J, with 12 bases in between. The CDR3 runs 16 residues. Germline V gene data show CDR1 as MNHNS and CDR2 as SASEGT. The CDR3 coding sequence is TGTGCCAGCAGTGTTTCCGGACAAGCGAACACCGGGGAGCTGTTTTTT. Protein: CASSVSGQANTGELFF.

The chain joins TRBV11-2 to TRBJ1-3, with D uncertain. This CDR3 region has 12 residues. Trimming took off 5 bases at V and 6 bases at J, with 8 bases between the two ends. CDR1 and CDR2 from the germline V gene are SGHAT and FQNNGV. CDR3: CASSTSPNTIYF. CDR3 DNA sequence: TGTGCCAGCAGCACTTCTCCAAACACCATATATTTT.

The V call is TRBV5-1, the J call TRBJ1-4, with a weak D call TRBD1 (6 bases). The CDR3 is 14 residues long. The germline CDR1 and CDR2 sequences are SGHRS and YFSETQ. Trimming pared 6 bases from V and 4 bases from J, leaving 13 bases between. CDR3 region: CASTSGDINEKLFF. The CDR3 DNA is TGCGCCAGCACCTCAGGGGATATTAATGAAAAACTGTTTTTT.